The 23 T cell receptor beta chains listed next were all sequenced from one sample in a study of OX40 agonist ivuxolimab in advanced cancers. The protocol was immunoSEQ multiplex PCR, while the TCRdb copy is restricted to in-frame clones and leaves out a portion. The data show approximately 90,000 clones, around 82% seen once. This specimen was CD4+ or CD8+ T cells sorted from blood, taken in a trial of the OX40 agonist ivuxolimab. All receptors derive from an adult with an advanced solid tumor such as melanoma, head and neck, liver or kidney cancer.

The V and J genes are TRBV11-2 and TRBJ2-3; TRBD2 might be the D (5 bases). Trimming stripped 1 base from V and 4 bases from J, with 9 bases between. CDR1 and CDR2 from the germline V gene are SGHAT and FQNNGV. The CDR3 sequence is 14 residues long. DNA for the CDR3: TGTGCCAGCAGCTTAGCTAGCAGTGCAGATACGCAGTATTTT. As protein: CASSLASSADTQYF.

This sequence joins TRBV28 and TRBJ2-2, with 12 bases that match TRBD2. Germline V gene sequence: CDR1 MDHEN, CDR2 SYDVKM. This CDR3 contains 17 residues. V gave up 7 bases and J gave up 0 bases; unmatched junction bases: 6. CDR3 sequence reads: CASTILAGGSNTGELFF. CDR3 DNA: TGTGCCAGCACTATACTAGCGGGAGGCTCGAACACCGGGGAGCTGTTTTTT.

The V call is TRBV19, the J call TRBJ2-5; 8 nucleotides line up with TRBD1. The J segment lost 4 bases and the V segment lost 6 bases, leaving 4 bases of the junction unmatched. Germline V lookup: CDR1 LNHDA, CDR2 SQIVND (reference sequence). CDR3 length equals 13 residues. DNA for the CDR3: TGTGCCAGTAGGCGACAGGGGAGAGAGACCCAGTACTTC. It is translated as CASRRQGRETQYF.

V gene TRBV25-1 combines with J gene TRBJ2-1; D is undetermined. V lost 6 bases and J 8 bases, leaving 23 bases between the germline ends. CDR1 is MGHDK and CDR2 is SYGVNS in the germline V gene. This CDR3 is 16 amino acids long. The CDR3 nucleotides read TGTGCCAGCAGCCGCTCGGCACACCACATCGCCGATGAGCAGTTCTTC. Amino acid sequence: CASSRSAHHIADEQFF.

The CDR3 region is CASTWNTEAFF. The CDR3 nucleotides are TGTGCCAGCACCTGGAACACTGAAGCTTTCTTT. This chain joins TRBV5-8 and TRBJ1-1; unclear D gene. V was pared by 6 bases and J by 1 base, with 4 bases between. The CDR3 has 11 residues. Germline CDR1 and CDR2: SGHTS and YDEGEE.

The chain has TRBV5-1 and TRBJ2-5; D remains ambiguous. CDR3 length: 14 residues. CDR1 is SGHRS and CDR2 is YFSETQ in the germline V gene. Trimming pared 4 bases from V and 5 bases from J, leaving 15 bases between. CDR3: CASSLARARETQYF. In DNA form, the CDR3 reads TGCGCCAGCAGCCTGGCACGGGCCCGGGAGACCCAGTACTTC.

V gene TRBV6-1 combines with J gene TRBJ2-2, with 11 bases fitting TRBD1. The CDR3 has 14 amino acids. V was clipped by 5 bases and J by 7 bases; unmatched bases: 3. The germline gives CDR1 MNHNS, CDR2 SASEGT. CDR3 in amino acids: CASSFGTGGGELFF. CDR3 coding DNA: TGTGCCAGCAGTTTTGGGACAGGGGGCGGGGAGCTGTTTTTT.

The CDR3 nucleotides read TGTGCCAGCAGCCCGCGACAAGACAATCAGCCCCAGCATTTT. This encodes CASSPRQDNQPQHF. The chain employs TRBV7-8 and TRBJ1-5; D gene ambiguous. From germline, CDR1 is SGHVS and CDR2 FQNEAQ. The ends were cut back, 5 bases at V and 3 bases at J, with 11 bases in the middle. This CDR3 contains 14 residues.

This clone was counted between two and nine times. The chain uses TRBV6-6 and TRBJ2-3; no definite D call. V was shortened by 5 bases and J by 4 bases, with 13 bases between the two germline ends. Germline CDR1 is MNHNY and CDR2 is SVGAGI (reference sequence). This CDR3 region has 14 residues. CDR3 sequence: CASSRLPAPDTQYF. CDR3 nucleotide sequence: TGTGCCAGCAGTCGACTCCCCGCCCCAGATACGCAGTATTTT.

This clone was observed once. The same CDR3 arises from other DNA sequences in this sample as well. V gene TRBV5-1 combines with J gene TRBJ1-3; D is unclear. CDR3 length equals 12 residues. Germline V gene sequence: CDR1 SGHRS, CDR2 YFSETQ. Trimming cost V 0 bases and J 4 bases, with 2 bases left between them. The CDR3 DNA reads TGCGCCAGCAGCTTGGCGGGAAACACCATATATTTT. As protein: CASSLAGNTIYF.

This chain joins TRBV9 and TRBJ2-3; D is undetermined. The V gene lost 0 bases and the J gene lost 6 bases, with 8 bases spanning the gap. The CDR3 spans 13 residues. From germline, CDR1 is SGDLS and CDR2 YYNGEE. The CDR3 here is CASSVEGPDTQYF. For the CDR3, the DNA is TGTGCCAGCAGCGTAGAGGGCCCGGATACGCAGTATTTT.

As DNA, the CDR3 is TGTGCCAGCAGTTTAAACAGGGGGTACTACGAGCAGTACTTC. Translated, it gives CASSLNRGYYEQYF. The chain joins TRBV28 to TRBJ2-7, with 8 bases fitting TRBD1. V was clipped by 2 bases and J by 3 bases; unmatched bases: 3. This CDR3 has 14 residues. Looked up from germline, CDR1 is MDHEN and CDR2 is SYDVKM.

This sequence joins TRBV4-1 and TRBJ1-4; 7 bases align to TRBD1. Germline V gene lookup returns CDR1 MGHRA and CDR2 YSYEKL. V lost 1 base and J lost 6; bases outside the gene matches: 8. The length of the CDR3 is 16 residues. As DNA, the CDR3 is TGCGCCAGCAGCCAAGGAAAATTGACAGGGCATGAAAAACTGTTTTTT. Its translation: CASSQGKLTGHEKLFF.

The chain links TRBV28 to TRBJ2-7, with TRBD1 matching 11 bases. This CDR3 has 15 residues. V was pared by 6 bases and J by 1 base, with 5 bases of the junction left unmatched. Germline V gene data show CDR1 as MDHEN and CDR2 as SYDVKM. CDR3 loop: CASSFGTGGSYEQYF. The DNA of the CDR3 is TGTGCCAGCAGCTTCGGGACAGGGGGATCCTACGAGCAGTACTTC.

The genes are TRBV28 and TRBJ1-2; D is undetermined. The CDR3 runs 14 residues. Trimming took 3 bases from V and 1 from J, leaving 9 bases between them. Germline lookup yields CDR1 MDHEN and CDR2 SYDVKM. CDR3 coding DNA: TGTGCCAGCAGTTTCGGGGAAAATAACTATGGCTACACCTTC. Protein: CASSFGENNYGYTF.

V gene TRBV27 combines with J gene TRBJ2-7; 7 bases align to TRBD2. Trimming took 4 bases from V and 2 from J; bases not matched to a gene: 5. The length of the CDR3 is 14 residues. The germline V gene encodes CDR1 MNHEY and CDR2 SMNVEV (reference sequence). CDR3 sequence: CASSSAGTTYEQYF. As DNA, the CDR3 is TGTGCCAGCAGTTCGGCCGGGACTACCTACGAGCAGTACTTC.

The CDR3 DNA follows: TGTGCCAGTTCCAAGGCGTTCGGACAGGGGGCTTGGGAGACCCAGTACTTC. Translated: CASSKAFGQGAWETQYF. V is TRBV19 and J is TRBJ2-5; 11 bases align to TRBD1. The germline gives CDR1 LNHDA, CDR2 SQIVND (reference sequence). V was pared by 8 bases and J by 5 bases, with 16 bases of the junction left unmatched. CDR3 size: 17 residues.

The chain recombines TRBV2 with TRBJ2-1; TRBD1 agrees at 12 bases. V lost 8 bases, J lost 2 bases, and 4 bases stayed unmatched. Germline values: CDR1 SNHLY, CDR2 FYNNEI. The length of the CDR3 is 15 residues. CDR3 nucleotide sequence: TGTGCCAGCGGGGGACAGGGGGCGGCCTACAATGAGCAGTTCTTC. Residues: CASGGQGAAYNEQFF.

This clone was observed a single time. This chain joins TRBV28 and TRBJ2-7; unclear D gene. V was trimmed by 6 bases and J by 0 bases, leaving 9 bases between them. CDR1 is MDHEN, CDR2 SYDVKM, per germline. This CDR3 comprises 13 residues. CDR3 sequence (DNA): TGTGCCAGCAGGGCGCCAGCCTCCTACGAGCAGTACTTC. It translates to CASRAPASYEQYF.

V usage is TRBV11-3 and J usage is TRBJ1-6; D remains unclear. In germline, CDR1 is SGHNT, CDR2 YENEEA. The CDR3 has 15 residues. The germline V and J ends were trimmed by 2 bases and 7 bases, with 12 bases remaining between them. The CDR3 DNA sequence: TGTGCCAGCAGCTTAAGGAGATCGGAGAATTCACCCCTCCACTTT. Encoded protein: CASSLRRSENSPLHF.

The V and J genes are TRBV9 and TRBJ2-2, with 10 bases that match TRBD2. CDR1 is SGDLS and CDR2 is YYNGEE in the germline V gene. This CDR3 has 16 residues. The V segment lost 4 bases and the J segment 3 bases; nucleotides outside the gene matches: 6. The CDR3 region has the DNA TGTGCCAGCAGCCCGCGGACTAGCGGATACACCGGGGAGCTGTTTTTT. Translation: CASSPRTSGYTGELFF.

The V call is TRBV6-5, the J call TRBJ1-2; D remains ambiguous. V was cut by 4 bases and J by 8 bases, with 17 bases left in between. Germline CDR1 MNHEY, CDR2 SVGAGI. The CDR3 loop spans 14 amino acids. The CDR3 protein is CASSSRVRSPGYTF. CDR3 bases: TGTGCCAGCAGTTCGAGAGTCCGCAGTCCCGGCTACACCTTC.

The chain couples TRBV9 to TRBJ2-3, with a tentative D call TRBD2 (7 bases). The CDR3 runs to 16 residues. CDR1 is SGDLS, CDR2 YYNGEE, per germline. With 0 bases removed from V and 2 bases from J, the gap between germline ends came to 13 bases. In DNA form, the CDR3 reads TGTGCCAGCAGCGTAGAAGGGGGAGGGCCCACAGATACGCAGTATTTT. Translating gives CASSVEGGGPTDTQYF.